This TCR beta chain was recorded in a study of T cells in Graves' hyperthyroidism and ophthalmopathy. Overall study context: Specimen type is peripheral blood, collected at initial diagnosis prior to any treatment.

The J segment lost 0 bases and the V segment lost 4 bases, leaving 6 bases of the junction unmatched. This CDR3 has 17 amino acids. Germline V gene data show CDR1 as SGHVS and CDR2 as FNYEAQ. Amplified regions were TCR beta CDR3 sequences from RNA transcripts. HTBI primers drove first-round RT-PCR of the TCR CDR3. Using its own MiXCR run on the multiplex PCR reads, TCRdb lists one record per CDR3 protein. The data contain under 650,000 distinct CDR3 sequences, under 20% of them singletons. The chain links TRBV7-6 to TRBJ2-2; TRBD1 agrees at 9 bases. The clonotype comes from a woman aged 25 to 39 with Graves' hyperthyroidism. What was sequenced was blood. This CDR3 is CASSSPGQGTNTGELFF. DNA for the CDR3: TGTGCCAGCAGCTCGCCGGGACAGGGAACGAACACCGGGGAGCTGTTTTTT.